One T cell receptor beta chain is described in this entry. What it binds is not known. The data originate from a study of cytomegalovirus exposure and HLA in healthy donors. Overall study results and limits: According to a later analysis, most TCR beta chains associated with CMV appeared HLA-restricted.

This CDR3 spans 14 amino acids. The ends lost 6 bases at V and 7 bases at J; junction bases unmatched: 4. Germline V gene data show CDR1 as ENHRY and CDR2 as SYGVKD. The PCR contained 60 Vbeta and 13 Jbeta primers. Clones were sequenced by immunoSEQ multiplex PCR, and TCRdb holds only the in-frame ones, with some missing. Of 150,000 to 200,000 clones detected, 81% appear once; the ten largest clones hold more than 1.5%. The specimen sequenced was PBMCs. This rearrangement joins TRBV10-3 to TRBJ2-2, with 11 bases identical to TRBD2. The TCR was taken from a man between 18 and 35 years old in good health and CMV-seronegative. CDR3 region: CAIRTSGRGGELFF. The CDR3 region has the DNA TGTGCCATCAGAACTAGCGGGAGAGGCGGGGAGCTGTTTTTT.